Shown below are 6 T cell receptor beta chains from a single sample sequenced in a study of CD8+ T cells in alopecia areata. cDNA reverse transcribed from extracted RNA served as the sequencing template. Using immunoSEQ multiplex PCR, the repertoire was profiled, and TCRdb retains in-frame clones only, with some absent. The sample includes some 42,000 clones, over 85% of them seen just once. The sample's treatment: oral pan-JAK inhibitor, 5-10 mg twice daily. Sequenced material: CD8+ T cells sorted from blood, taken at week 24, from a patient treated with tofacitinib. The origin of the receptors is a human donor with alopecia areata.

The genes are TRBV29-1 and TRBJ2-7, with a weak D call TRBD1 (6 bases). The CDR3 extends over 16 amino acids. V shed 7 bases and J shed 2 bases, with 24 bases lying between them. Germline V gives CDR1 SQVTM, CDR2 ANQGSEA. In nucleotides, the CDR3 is TGCAGCGGAAAGATGGGGGCAGGAGTGTCCCCCTACGAGCAGTACTTC. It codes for CSGKMGAGVSPYEQYF.

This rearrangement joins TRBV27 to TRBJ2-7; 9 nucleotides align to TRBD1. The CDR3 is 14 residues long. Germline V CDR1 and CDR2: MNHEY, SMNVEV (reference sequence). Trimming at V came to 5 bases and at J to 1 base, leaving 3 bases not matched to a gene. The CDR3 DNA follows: TGTGCCAGCAGTACAGGGGGCTTTTCCTACGAGCAGTACTTC. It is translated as CASSTGGFSYEQYF.

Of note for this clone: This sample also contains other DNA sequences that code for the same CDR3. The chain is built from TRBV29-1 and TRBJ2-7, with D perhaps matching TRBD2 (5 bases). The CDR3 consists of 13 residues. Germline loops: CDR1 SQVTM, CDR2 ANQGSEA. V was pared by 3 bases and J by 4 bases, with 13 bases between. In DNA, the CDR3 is TGCAGCGTTGAGGTCCCGGGATCATACGAGCAGTACTTC. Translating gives CSVEVPGSYEQYF.

Here the CDR3 reads CASSRTGQGGEQYF. In nucleotides, the CDR3 is TGTGCCAGCAGTAGGACGGGACAGGGGGGCGAGCAGTACTTC. The chain combines TRBV27 with TRBJ2-7; 11 bases are shared with TRBD1. The J segment lost 6 bases and the V segment lost 5 bases, leaving 6 bases of the junction unmatched. Germline CDR1 reads MNHEY; CDR2 reads SMNVEV (reference sequence). CDR3 length: 14 residues.

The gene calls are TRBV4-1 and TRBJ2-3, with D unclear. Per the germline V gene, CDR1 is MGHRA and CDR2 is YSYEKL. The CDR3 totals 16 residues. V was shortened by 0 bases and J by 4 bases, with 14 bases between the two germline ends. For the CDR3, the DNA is TGCGCCAGCAGCCAAGAGGAAGGCCTCAACTCAGATACGCAGTATTTT. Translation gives CASSQEEGLNSDTQYF.

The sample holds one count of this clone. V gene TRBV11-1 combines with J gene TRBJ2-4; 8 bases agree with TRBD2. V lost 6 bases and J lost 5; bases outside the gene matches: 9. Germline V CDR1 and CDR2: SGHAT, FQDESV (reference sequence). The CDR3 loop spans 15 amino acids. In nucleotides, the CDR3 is TGTGCCAGCAGTCACCCGGGACTAGGCGAAAACATTCAGTACTTC. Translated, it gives CASSHPGLGENIQYF.